This T cell receptor beta chain was obtained from a study of human T cells and chemical hapten exposure. This clonotype was picked up a small number of times. Noted time point: patch test 2, 6 weeks after DPC sensitization. The treatment here: therapeutic diphenylcyclopropenone sensitization with weekly scalp DPC. TCRdb reanalysed the RACE reads using MiXCR and keeps one entry per CDR3 protein. The table has 330,000 or so distinct CDR3 sequences, just under 6.5% seen once. The CDR3 has 15 residues. V gave up 0 bases and J gave up 0 bases, with 9 bases separating them. CDR1 and CDR2 (germline): SGHRS, YFSETQ.

The V call is TRBV5-1, the J call TRBJ2-5, with D unresolved. This receptor was obtained from a woman between 18 and 29 years old with alopecia areata. Some clones in this sample may be carry-over from other donors' samples. Source: whole blood, taken in connection with sensitization to the hapten diphenylcyclopropenone (DPC). CDR3 sequence: CASSLGPPYQETQYF. The CDR3 nucleotides are TGCGCCAGCAGCTTGGGACCCCCTTACCAAGAGACCCAGTACTTC.